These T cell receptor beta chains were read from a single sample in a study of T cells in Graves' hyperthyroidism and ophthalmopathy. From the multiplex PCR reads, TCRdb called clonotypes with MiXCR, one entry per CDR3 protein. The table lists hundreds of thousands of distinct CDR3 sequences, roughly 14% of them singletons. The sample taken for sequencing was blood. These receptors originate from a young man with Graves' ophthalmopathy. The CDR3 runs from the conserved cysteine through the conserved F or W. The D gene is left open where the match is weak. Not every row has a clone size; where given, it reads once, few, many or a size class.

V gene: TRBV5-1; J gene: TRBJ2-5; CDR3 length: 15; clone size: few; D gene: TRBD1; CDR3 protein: CASSGWDRGEETQYF; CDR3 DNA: TGCGCCAGCAGCGGCTGGGACAGGGGTGAGGAGACCCAGTACTTC
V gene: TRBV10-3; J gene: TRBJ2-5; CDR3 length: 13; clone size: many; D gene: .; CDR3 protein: CAISFRTGETQYF; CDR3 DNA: TGTGCCATCAGTTTCCGGACCGGCGAGACCCAGTACTTC
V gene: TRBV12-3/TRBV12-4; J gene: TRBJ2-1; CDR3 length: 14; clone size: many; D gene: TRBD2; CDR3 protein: CASSLGGGPDEQFF; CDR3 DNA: TGTGCCAGCAGTTTGGGGGGAGGGCCTGATGAGCAGTTCTTC
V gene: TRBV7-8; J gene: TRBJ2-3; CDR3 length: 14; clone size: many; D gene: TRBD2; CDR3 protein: CASSQYGGEDTQYF; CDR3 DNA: TGTGCCAGCAGCCAGTATGGGGGGGAAGATACGCAGTATTTT
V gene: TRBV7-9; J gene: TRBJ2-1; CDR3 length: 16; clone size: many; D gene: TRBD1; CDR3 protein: CASSYRFDRAYNEQFF; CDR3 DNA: TGTGCCAGCAGCTACCGTTTCGACAGGGCTTACAATGAGCAGTTCTTC
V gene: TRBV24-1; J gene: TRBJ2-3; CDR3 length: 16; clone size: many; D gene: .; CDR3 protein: CATSDLELGGTDTQYF; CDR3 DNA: TGTGCCACCAGTGATTTAGAGTTAGGCGGCACAGATACGCAGTATTTT
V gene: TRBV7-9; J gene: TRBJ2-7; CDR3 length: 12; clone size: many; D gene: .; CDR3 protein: CAITGPFYEQYF; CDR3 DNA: TGTGCCATCACCGGGCCGTTCTACGAGCAGTACTTC
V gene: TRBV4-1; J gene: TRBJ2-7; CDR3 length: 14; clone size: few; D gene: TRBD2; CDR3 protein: CASSQAAGAYEQYF; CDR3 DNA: TGCGCCAGCAGCCAAGCAGCGGGAGCCTACGAGCAGTACTTC
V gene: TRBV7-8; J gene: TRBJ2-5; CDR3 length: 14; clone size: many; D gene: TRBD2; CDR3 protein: CASSSAGGGATQYF; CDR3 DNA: TGTGCCAGCAGCTCTGCGGGGGGCGGGGCGACCCAGTACTTC
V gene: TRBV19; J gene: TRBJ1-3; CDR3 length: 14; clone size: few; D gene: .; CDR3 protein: CATRPPGPRNTIYF; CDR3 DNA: TGTGCCACCCGCCCCCCAGGACCTCGAAACACCATATATTTT
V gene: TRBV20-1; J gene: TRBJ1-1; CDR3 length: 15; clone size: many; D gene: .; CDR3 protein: CSATQGFGSKGEAFF; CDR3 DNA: TGCAGTGCAACCCAGGGTTTTGGATCGAAAGGTGAAGCTTTCTTT
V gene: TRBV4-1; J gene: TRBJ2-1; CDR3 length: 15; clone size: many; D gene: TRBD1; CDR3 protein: CASRTTGGAYNEQFF; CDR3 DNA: TGCGCCAGTCGGACGACAGGGGGCGCTTACAATGAGCAGTTCTTC
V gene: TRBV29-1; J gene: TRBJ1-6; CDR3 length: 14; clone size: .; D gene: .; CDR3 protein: CSAATGRHNSPLHF; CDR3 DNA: TGCAGCGCCGCGACAGGAAGGCATAATTCACCCCTCCACTTT
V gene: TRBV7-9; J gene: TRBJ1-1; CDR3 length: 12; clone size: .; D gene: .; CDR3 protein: CASSSTGFGAFF; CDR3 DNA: TGTGCCAGCAGTTCAACAGGGTTTGGGGCTTTCTTT
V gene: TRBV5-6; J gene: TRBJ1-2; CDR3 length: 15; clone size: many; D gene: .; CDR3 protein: CASRGEDRWDYGYTF; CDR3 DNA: TGTGCCAGCAGGGGAGAGGACCGGTGGGACTATGGCTACACCTTC
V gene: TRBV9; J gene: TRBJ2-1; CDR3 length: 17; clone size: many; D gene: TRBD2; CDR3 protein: CASSVTTSGNPANEQFF; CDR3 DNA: TGTGCCAGCAGCGTAACGACTAGCGGGAATCCAGCCAATGAGCAGTTCTTC
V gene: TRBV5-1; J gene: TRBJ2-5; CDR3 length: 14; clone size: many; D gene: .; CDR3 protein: CASSLGDMKETQYF; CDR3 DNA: TGCGCCAGCAGCTTGGGGGACATGAAAGAGACCCAGTACTTC
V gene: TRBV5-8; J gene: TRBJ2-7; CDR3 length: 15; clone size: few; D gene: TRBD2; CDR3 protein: CASSFSGSPYYEQYF; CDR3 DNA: TGTGCCAGCAGCTTTAGCGGGTCCCCTTACTACGAGCAGTACTTC
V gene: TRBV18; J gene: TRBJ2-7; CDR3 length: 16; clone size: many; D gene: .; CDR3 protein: CASSLTQGGPHYEQYF; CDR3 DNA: TGTGCCAGCTCACTGACCCAGGGGGGACCTCACTACGAGCAGTACTTC
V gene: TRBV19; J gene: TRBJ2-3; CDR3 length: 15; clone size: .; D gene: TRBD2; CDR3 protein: CASNQIAGGPDTQYF; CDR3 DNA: TGTGCCAGTAACCAGATAGCGGGGGGGCCAGATACGCAGTATTTT
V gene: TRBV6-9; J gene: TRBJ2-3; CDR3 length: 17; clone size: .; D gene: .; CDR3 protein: CASSYSTVGGCTGTQYF; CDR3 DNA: TGTGCCAGCAGTTATTCGACGGTTGGGGGTTGCACAGGTACGCAGTATTTT
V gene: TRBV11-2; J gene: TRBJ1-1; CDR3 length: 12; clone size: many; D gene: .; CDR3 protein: CASSRVNTEAFF; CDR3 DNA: TGTGCCAGCAGTCGGGTGAACACTGAAGCTTTCTTT
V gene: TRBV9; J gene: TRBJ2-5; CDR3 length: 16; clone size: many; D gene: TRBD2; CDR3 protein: CASSELGLARGETQYF; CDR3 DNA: TGTGCCAGCAGCGAACTAGGACTAGCCCGGGGGGAGACCCAGTACTTC
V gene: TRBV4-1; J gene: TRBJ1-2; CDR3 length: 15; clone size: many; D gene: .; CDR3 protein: CASSQESGINYGYTF; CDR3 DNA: TGCGCCAGCAGCCAAGAGTCAGGAATTAACTATGGCTACACCTTC
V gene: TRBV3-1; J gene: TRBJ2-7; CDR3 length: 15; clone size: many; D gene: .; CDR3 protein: CASSQKTSWTYEQYF; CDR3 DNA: TGTGCCAGCAGCCAAAAGACCTCCTGGACCTACGAGCAGTACTTC
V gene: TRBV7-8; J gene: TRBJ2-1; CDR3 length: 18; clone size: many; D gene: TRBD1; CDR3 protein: CASSFLPTRQGGYNEQFF; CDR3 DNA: TGTGCCAGCAGCTTTTTACCGACTCGACAGGGTGGCTACAATGAGCAGTTCTTC
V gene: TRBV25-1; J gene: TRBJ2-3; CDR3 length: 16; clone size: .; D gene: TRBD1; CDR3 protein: CASSELHRGFTDTQYF; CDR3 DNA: TGTGCCAGCAGTGAATTACACAGGGGGTTTACAGATACGCAGTATTTT